Below are 32 T cell receptor beta chains sequenced from a single sample in a study of cytomegalovirus exposure and HLA in healthy donors. PCR primers comprised 60 Vbeta and 13 Jbeta primers. Here immunoSEQ multiplex PCR was the method, and the copy in TCRdb shows in-frame clones only, minus some. Seen here are around 70,000 clones, 65% to 85% observed once, and the top ten hold around 12%. Sequenced sample: PBMCs. The source of these receptors is an older man in good health and CMV-seronegative.

This clone appeared a few times. The chain employs TRBV7-2 and TRBJ1-3; D may be TRBD1 (5 bases). The CDR3 runs 14 residues. V lost 5 bases, J lost 2 bases, and 10 bases lay in between. Germline values: CDR1 SGHTA, CDR2 FQGNSA. Here the CDR3 reads CASSPGTAGNTIYF. In DNA, the CDR3 is TGTGCCAGCAGCCCCGGGACTGCTGGAAACACCATATATTTT.

V gene TRBV28 combines with J gene TRBJ1-4; TRBD1 matches at 7 bases. V dropped 2 bases and J dropped 6; count of bases not matched to a gene: 0. Germline assignment: CDR1 MDHEN and CDR2 SYDVKM. The length of the CDR3 is 13 residues. The CDR3 DNA sequence: TGTGCCAGCAGTTTAGGACAGGATGAAAAACTGTTTTTT. Translating gives CASSLGQDEKLFF.

The chain is built from TRBV28 and TRBJ2-7; 8 bases are shared with TRBD1. Per germline, CDR1 MDHEN and CDR2 SYDVKM. After removal of 4 bases from V and 2 bases from J, the junction contained 13 bases not matched to a gene. This CDR3 contains 17 residues. This chain's CDR3 is CASSSYSLGTGPYEQYF. CDR3 DNA sequence: TGTGCCAGCAGTTCTTATAGCCTCGGGACAGGACCCTACGAGCAGTACTTC. The whole variable domain, remainder taken from reference TRBV28 and TRBJ2-7, is DVKVTQSSRYLVKRTGEKVFLECVQDMDHENMFWYRQDPGLGLRLIYFSYDVKMKEKGDIPEGYSVSREKKERFSLILESASTNQTSMYLCASSSYSLGTGPYEQYFGPGTRLTVT.

The chain has TRBV5-1 and TRBJ2-5; weak D call: TRBD1 (6 bases). With the DNA end fitting TRBJ2-7 better, the J assignment may be wrong. Germline values: CDR1 SGHRS, CDR2 YFSETQ. The CDR3 is 15 residues long. The CDR3 loop is CASSSLGQPAYEQYF. CDR3 bases: TGCGCCAGCAGCTCGCTAGGACAGCCAGCCTACGAGCAGTACTTC.

The chain employs TRBV19 and TRBJ1-1; D gene uncertain. Germline assignment: CDR1 LNHDA and CDR2 SQIVND (reference sequence). The CDR3 consists of 16 residues. Trimming took 3 bases from V and 5 from J, leaving 19 bases between them. DNA for the CDR3: TGTGCCAGTAGTATTTATTCGGCGAACCCGGGGACTGAAGCTTTCTTT. Its translation: CASSIYSANPGTEAFF. Based on the CDR3 plus reference TRBV19 and TRBJ1-1, the full variable domain is DGGITQSPKYLFRKEGQNVTLSCEQNLNHDAMYWYRQDPGQGLRLIYYSQIVNDFQKGDIAEGYSVSREKKESFPLTVTSAQKNPTAFYLCASSIYSANPGTEAFFGQGTRLTVV.

The chain is built from TRBV5-4 and TRBJ2-2; TRBD2 matches at 13 bases. V shed 4 bases and J 5 bases; nucleotides not matched to a gene: 2. The CDR3 is made up of 15 amino acids. The germline CDR1 and CDR2 sequences are SGHNT and YYREEE (reference sequence). CDR3 DNA sequence: TGTGCCAGCAGCCCGGGACTAGCGGGGACCGGGGAGCTGTTTTTT. Its protein is CASSPGLAGTGELFF.

This clone was observed many times. The J gene is TRBJ2-3, the V gene TRBV4-3; D gene unclear. Germline CDR1 reads LGHNA; CDR2 reads YSLEER. CDR3 length equals 15 residues. Trimming cost V 0 bases and J 0 bases, with 7 bases left between them. CDR3 sequence: CASSQDPPSTDTQYF. Here the CDR3 DNA reads TGCGCCAGCAGCCAAGATCCCCCGAGCACAGATACGCAGTATTTT.

The CDR3 coding sequence is TGTGCCAGCAGCCGGGGCAGGGGGCTTCAGCTTCTCTCCTACGAGCAGTACTTC. Its protein product is CASSRGRGLQLLSYEQYF. V usage is TRBV5-4 and J usage is TRBJ2-7; 8 nucleotides agree with TRBD1. The CDR3 contains 18 residues. Germline-derived CDR1 and CDR2 are SGHNT and YYREEE (reference sequence). After removal of 4 bases from V and 0 bases from J, the junction contained 15 bases not matched to a gene.

This clone came up a few times. The chain carries TRBV7-2 and TRBJ2-5, with TRBD2 identical over 10 bases. J was trimmed by 5 bases and V by 7 bases; bases with no gene match: 16. This CDR3 comprises 17 residues. Germline-derived CDR1 and CDR2 are SGHTA and FQGNSA. CDR3 bases: TGTGCCAGCATCTCACTAGGAATAGCGGGAGGACGGGAGACCCAGTACTTC. Protein sequence: CASISLGIAGGRETQYF. The full variable domain, completed using reference TRBV7-2 and TRBJ2-5, is GAGVSQSPSNKVTEKGKDVELRCDPISGHTALYWYRQSLGQGLEFLIYFQGNSAPDKSGLPSDRFSAERTGGSVSTLTIQRTQQEDSAVYLCASISLGIAGGRETQYFGPGTRLLVL.

The chain has TRBV6-5 and TRBJ1-2; D ambiguous. CDR3 length: 16 residues. Trimming shortened V by 0 bases and J by 1 base, and 12 bases separated the two germline ends. Per germline, CDR1 MNHEY and CDR2 SVGAGI. CDR3 DNA: TGTGCCAGCAGTTACTCCGGAAGAAGGAGTAACTATGGCTACACCTTC. Its translation is CASSYSGRRSNYGYTF.

This chain uses TRBV4-1 with TRBJ2-2; D gene unclear. V lost 2 bases and J lost 5, with 12 bases in between. This CDR3 comprises 15 residues. Germline V CDR1 and CDR2: MGHRA, YSYEKL. CDR3 in DNA: TGCGCCAGCAGCCAATTAGCCCGTGGTACCGGGGAGCTGTTTTTT. Its protein is CASSQLARGTGELFF.

The chain employs TRBV11-2 and TRBJ2-1; 11 positions agree with TRBD2. The germline CDR1 and CDR2 sequences are SGHAT and FQNNGV. V was clipped by 3 bases and J by 7 bases; unmatched bases: 8. The CDR3 contains 16 residues. For the CDR3, the DNA is TGTGCCAGCAGCTTCCGATTAGCGGGGGGGACGAATGAGCAGTTCTTC. Its protein is CASSFRLAGGTNEQFF.

This chain joins TRBV19 and TRBJ1-6; 7 bases fit TRBD1. V lost 1 base to trimming and J lost 5 bases; unmatched junction nucleotides: 2. The CDR3 has 15 amino acids. Germline assignment: CDR1 LNHDA and CDR2 SQIVND (reference sequence). Written as DNA, the CDR3 is TGTGCCAGTAGTATAGGCAGGGGGGATAATTCACCCCTCCACTTT. Its protein product is CASSIGRGDNSPLHF.

The chain has TRBV14 and TRBJ2-1; 10 positions agree with TRBD2. Losses at the gene ends were 2 bases for V and 2 bases for J; bases not matched to a gene: 6. The CDR3 has 17 residues. Germline V lookup: CDR1 SGHDN, CDR2 FVKESK. CDR3 protein: CASSQTFLAGAYNEQFF. The CDR3 region has the DNA TGTGCCAGCAGCCAAACCTTCCTAGCGGGAGCCTACAATGAGCAGTTCTTC. Based on the CDR3 plus reference TRBV14 and TRBJ2-1, the full variable domain is EAGVTQFPSHSVIEKGQTVTLRCDPISGHDNLYWYRRVMGKEIKFLLHFVKESKQDESGMPNNRFLAERTGGTYSTLKVQPAELEDSGVYFCASSQTFLAGAYNEQFFGPGTRLTVL.

V and J are TRBV7-8 and TRBJ2-3, with 9 bases identical to TRBD2. This CDR3 has 15 amino acids. After removal of 5 bases from V and 1 base from J, the junction contained 4 bases not matched to a gene. Germline V gene lookup returns CDR1 SGHVS and CDR2 FQNEAQ. The DNA of the CDR3 is TGTGCCAGCAGCGCTAGCGGGGCAGGCACAGATACGCAGTATTTT. This gives the protein CASSASGAGTDTQYF.

The V call is TRBV19, the J call TRBJ1-5, with D possibly TRBD1 on 5 matching bases. The length of the CDR3 is 16 residues. The germline V gene encodes CDR1 LNHDA and CDR2 SQIVND (reference sequence). The ends were cut back, 5 bases at V and 6 bases at J, with 20 bases in the middle. The CDR3 is CASSFSEGVRSQPQHF. CDR3 DNA: TGTGCCAGTAGTTTCTCCGAAGGGGTGCGGAGTCAGCCCCAGCATTTT.

J is TRBJ1-6 and V is TRBV4-3; D is uncertain. Trimming pared 0 bases from V and 5 bases from J, leaving 11 bases between. This CDR3 is 16 amino acids long. Germline-derived CDR1 and CDR2 are LGHNA and YSLEER. CDR3 region: CASSQEVVTDNSPLHF. CDR3 bases: TGCGCCAGCAGCCAAGAGGTGGTTACGGATAATTCACCCCTCCACTTT.

The chain couples TRBV5-1 to TRBJ1-3; 8 bases map to TRBD1. The length of the CDR3 is 16 residues. Germline V gene lookup returns CDR1 SGHRS and CDR2 YFSETQ. Losses at the gene ends were 4 bases for V and 0 bases for J; bases not matched to a gene: 6. The CDR3 DNA sequence: TGCGCCAGCAGCCCGGGACAGGCAAACTCTGGAAACACCATATATTTT. This gives the protein CASSPGQANSGNTIYF.

The chain is built from TRBV6-6 and TRBJ1-1, with 9 bases that match TRBD1. Per the germline V gene, CDR1 is MNHNY and CDR2 is SVGAGI (reference sequence). This CDR3 contains 12 residues. Trimming at V came to 11 bases and at J to 1 base, leaving 2 bases not matched to a gene. The CDR3 loop reads CAGGQGNTEAFF. Written as DNA, the CDR3 is TGTGCCGGGGGACAGGGGAACACTGAAGCTTTCTTT.

The gene calls are TRBV11-2 and TRBJ2-7; 9 nucleotides agree with TRBD1. The CDR3 is made up of 14 amino acids. Germline-derived CDR1 and CDR2 are SGHAT and FQNNGV. V was pared by 5 bases and J by 6 bases, with 8 bases of the junction left unmatched. The CDR3 reads CASSVTQGAGEQYF. The CDR3 DNA is TGTGCCAGCAGCGTGACACAGGGGGCGGGCGAGCAGTACTTC.

A few counts support this clone. This chain links TRBV6-1 with TRBJ1-5; D gene unclear. Germline V gene lookup returns CDR1 MNHNS and CDR2 SASEGT. The V end was cut by 2 bases, the J end by 0 bases, with 14 bases between. The CDR3 length is 17 residues. CDR3 coding DNA: TGTGCCAGCAGTGAACTTGACGGAGTGTATAGCAATCAGCCCCAGCATTTT. Its translation is CASSELDGVYSNQPQHF.

This clone was counted a few times. The gene calls are TRBV19 and TRBJ1-5, with TRBD1 identical over 12 bases. The CDR3 consists of 15 residues. Germline V lookup: CDR1 LNHDA, CDR2 SQIVND (reference sequence). The V segment lost 4 bases and the J segment 6 bases; nucleotides outside the gene matches: 4. CDR3 coding DNA: TGTGCCAGTAGTACCGGGACAGGGGGCGGTCAGCCCCAGCATTTT. Translation gives CASSTGTGGGQPQHF.

The rearrangement links TRBV4-3 to TRBJ1-2; D possibly corresponds to TRBD1 (6 bases). The V gene's germline CDR1 is LGHNA and CDR2 YSLEER. The CDR3 has 14 residues. Trimming shortened V by 0 bases and J by 8 bases, and 13 bases separated the two germline ends. CDR3 coding DNA: TGCGCCAGCAGCCAAGATCTCAGGGGTCGGGGCTACACCTTC. Residues: CASSQDLRGRGYTF.

The chain couples TRBV9 to TRBJ2-2; weak D call: TRBD2 (6 bases). This CDR3 has 16 residues. Germline CDR1 is SGDLS and CDR2 is YYNGEE. V lost 4 bases, J lost 2 bases, and 15 bases lay in between. In DNA form, the CDR3 reads TGTGCCAGCAGCCCCCCGGCTAGCGTAAACACCGGGGAGCTGTTTTTT. Its translation: CASSPPASVNTGELFF.

This clone was detected a few times. The J gene is TRBJ1-3, the V gene TRBV5-1; TRBD1 aligns across 7 bases. Trimming cost V 3 bases and J 4 bases; bases outside gene matches: 4. Germline loops: CDR1 SGHRS, CDR2 YFSETQ. This CDR3 comprises 14 residues. CDR3 residues: CASSSGTAGNTIYF. CDR3 nucleotides: TGCGCCAGCAGCTCAGGGACAGCCGGAAACACCATATATTTT. Full variable domain (rest looked up from reference TRBV5-1 and TRBJ1-3): KAGVTQTPRYLIKTRGQQVTLSCSPISGHRSVSWYQQTPGQGLQFLFEYFSETQRNKGNFPGRFSGRQFSNSRSEMNVSTLELGDSALYLCASSSGTAGNTIYFGEGSWLTVV.

The table lists this clone with a few counts. The chain couples TRBV11-2 to TRBJ1-2, with 9 positions matching TRBD1. With V trimmed by 3 bases and J by 0 bases, 11 bases remained unmatched. Per germline, CDR1 SGHAT and CDR2 FQNNGV. This CDR3 region has 18 residues. The CDR3 loop is CASSFGTGKEWANYGYTF. In DNA, the CDR3 is TGTGCCAGCAGCTTTGGGACAGGGAAAGAGTGGGCTAACTATGGCTACACCTTC.

The table lists this clone with a few counts. V is TRBV7-9 and J is TRBJ1-5; 7 bases agree with TRBD1. Trimming took 6 bases from V and 7 from J; bases not matched to a gene: 3. Germline-derived CDR1 and CDR2 are SEHNR and FQNEAQ (reference sequence). The CDR3 length is 12 residues. CDR3 sequence: CASRRQGQPQHF. In DNA form, the CDR3 reads TGTGCCAGCAGGAGACAGGGACAGCCCCAGCATTTT.

The gene calls are TRBV6-1 and TRBJ2-2, with 10 bases identical to TRBD2. The CDR3 sequence is 17 residues long. After removal of 4 bases from V and 0 bases from J, the junction contained 5 bases not matched to a gene. Germline V gene sequence: CDR1 MNHNS, CDR2 SASEGT. This CDR3 reads CASSGGSGRTNTGELFF. CDR3 nucleotide sequence: TGTGCCAGCAGTGGGGGTAGCGGGAGGACGAACACCGGGGAGCTGTTTTTT.

This rearrangement joins TRBV27 to TRBJ2-7; D is perhaps TRBD1 (6 bases). The germline gives CDR1 MNHEY, CDR2 SMNVEV (reference sequence). The ends were cut back, 6 bases at V and 2 bases at J, with 11 bases in the middle. This CDR3 is built from 13 residues. Written as DNA, the CDR3 is TGTGCCAGCAGCTCTGGACAGCCCTACGAGCAGTACTTC. It codes for CASSSGQPYEQYF.

The rearrangement joins TRBV7-2 to TRBJ2-7; 8 nucleotides line up with TRBD1. The germline V gene has CDR1 SGHTA and CDR2 FQGNSA. The CDR3 is 15 amino acids. Germline trimming cut 4 bases from V and 2 bases from J; bases unmatched to any gene: 7. CDR3 protein: CASSSASTGAYEQYF. For the CDR3, the DNA is TGTGCCAGCAGCTCAGCCTCGACAGGGGCCTACGAGCAGTACTTC.

This clone was observed a handful of times. The chain has TRBV28 and TRBJ1-5; 7 bases are a match to TRBD1. Germline-derived CDR1 and CDR2 are MDHEN and SYDVKM. The CDR3 has 14 amino acids. Trimming removed 5 bases from V and 7 bases from J; junction bases left unmatched: 8. CDR3 sequence: CASSRQGVGQPQHF. DNA for the CDR3: TGTGCCAGCAGTCGACAGGGTGTTGGGCAGCCCCAGCATTTT.

V is TRBV29-1 and J is TRBJ2-3; 9 nucleotides agree with TRBD1. V lost 4 bases and J lost 2; bases outside the gene matches: 4. Per germline, CDR1 SQVTM and CDR2 ANQGSEA. The CDR3 totals 14 residues. Written as DNA, the CDR3 is TGCAGCGTTGCCACAGGGGGCCCCACAGATACGCAGTATTTT. Amino acid sequence: CSVATGGPTDTQYF.